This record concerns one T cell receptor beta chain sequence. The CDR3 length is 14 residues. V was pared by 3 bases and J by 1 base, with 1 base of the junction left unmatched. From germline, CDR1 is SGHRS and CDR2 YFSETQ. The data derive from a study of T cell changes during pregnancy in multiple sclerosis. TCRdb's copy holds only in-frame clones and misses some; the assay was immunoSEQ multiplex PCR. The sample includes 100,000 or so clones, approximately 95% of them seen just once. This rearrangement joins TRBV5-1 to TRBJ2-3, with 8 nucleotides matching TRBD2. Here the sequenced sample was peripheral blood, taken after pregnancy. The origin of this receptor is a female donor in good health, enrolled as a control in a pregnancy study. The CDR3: CASSSTSGTDTQYF. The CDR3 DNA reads TGCGCCAGCAGCTCGACTAGCGGCACAGATACGCAGTATTTT.